One sample yielded the 28 T cell receptor beta chains listed below, sequenced in a study of T cell responses to AZD1222 COVID-19 vaccine (dated by TCRdb to 2020 to 2023). The label giving this sample's time point can be read as: about 28 days (+/-7) after the second vaccine dose. Library construction relied on the immunoSEQ multiplex PCR assay. TCRdb holds this immuneACCESS table with in-frame rearrangements only. Some clones are missing; in checked studies, unresolved V genes explain under half, and the rest has no known cause. This sample has over 50,000 clones in its table, and about 81% of those were observed once. 20% to 30% of the sample is taken by the ten largest. Here the sequenced sample was peripheral blood, taken 28 days after the second AZD1222 dose. These receptors all come from an adult who received the AZD1222 COVID-19 vaccine.

The rearrangement uses TRBV9 and TRBJ2-7, with 7 bases identical to TRBD2. Germline trimming cut 0 bases from V and 3 bases from J; bases unmatched to any gene: 6. The V gene's germline CDR1 is SGDLS and CDR2 YYNGEE. The CDR3 is 15 amino acids. DNA of the CDR3: TGTGCCAGCAGCGTAGGTCCGGGAGGTATCTACGAGCAGTACTTC. It specifies CASSVGPGGIYEQYF.

V gene TRBV28 combines with J gene TRBJ1-1, with 8 positions matching TRBD1. Germline V gene lookup returns CDR1 MDHEN and CDR2 SYDVKM. Unmatched junction bases numbered 5, after V lost 5 bases and J lost 3 bases. The length of the CDR3 is 14 residues. CDR3 nucleotide sequence: TGTGCCAGCAGTGAAATACAGGGGGACACTGAAGCTTTCTTT. Translating it yields CASSEIQGDTEAFF. The full variable domain, rest sourced from reference TRBV28 and TRBJ1-1, is DVKVTQSSRYLVKRTGEKVFLECVQDMDHENMFWYRQDPGLGLRLIYFSYDVKMKEKGDIPEGYSVSREKKERFSLILESASTNQTSMYLCASSEIQGDTEAFFGQGTRLTVV.

V is TRBV19 and J is TRBJ1-1, with 9 bases identical to TRBD1. The V gene end was trimmed by 5 bases and the J gene end by 1 base; junction bases not matched to a gene: 5. The CDR3 runs 15 residues. CDR1 and CDR2 from the germline V gene are LNHDA and SQIVND (reference sequence). CDR3: CASSVGQGWNTEAFF. CDR3 nucleotide sequence: TGTGCCAGTAGTGTGGGACAGGGCTGGAACACTGAAGCTTTCTTT.

The chain uses TRBV5-1 and TRBJ2-2; D might be TRBD2 (6 bases). The germline V gene encodes CDR1 SGHRS and CDR2 YFSETQ. The length of the CDR3 is 16 residues. Trimming removed 2 bases at V and 4 bases at J, with 15 bases between. CDR3 bases: TGCGCCAGCAGCTTTACTAGCTGGAGGCTCACCGGGGAGCTGTTTTTT. This encodes CASSFTSWRLTGELFF.

The chain employs TRBV28 and TRBJ1-1; 9 bases are a match to TRBD1. The CDR3 contains 15 residues. CDR1 is MDHEN and CDR2 is SYDVKM in the germline V gene. V lost 5 bases and J lost 1; bases outside the gene matches: 5. The CDR3 region is CASSPWDRANTEAFF. The DNA of the CDR3 is TGTGCCAGCAGTCCCTGGGACAGGGCGAACACTGAAGCTTTCTTT.

This clone has a single count. The chain has TRBV25-1 and TRBJ1-2; D is unresolved. Germline CDR1 reads MGHDK; CDR2 reads SYGVNS. Trimming stripped 3 bases from V and 9 bases from J, with 11 bases between. The CDR3 contains 12 residues. Written as DNA, the CDR3 is TGTGCCAGCAGTGATACCATACCCCGCTACACCTTC. It is translated as CASSDTIPRYTF.

This clone has more than one count but fewer than ten. J is TRBJ2-7 and V is TRBV28; possible D gene TRBD1, 5 bases. The V gene's germline CDR1 is MDHEN and CDR2 SYDVKM. V shed 5 bases and J shed 7 bases, with 15 bases lying between them. This CDR3 has 13 residues. CDR3 amino acids: CASSPRLRQEQYF. The CDR3 region has the DNA TGTGCCAGCAGTCCTCGGCTCCGACAGGAGCAGTACTTC. Full variable domain (outside the CDR3, taken from reference TRBV28 and TRBJ2-7): DVKVTQSSRYLVKRTGEKVFLECVQDMDHENMFWYRQDPGLGLRLIYFSYDVKMKEKGDIPEGYSVSREKKERFSLILESASTNQTSMYLCASSPRLRQEQYFGPGTRLTVT.

This clone was recorded a few times. The chain couples TRBV7-2 to TRBJ1-3; D is uncertain. The germline CDR1 and CDR2 sequences are SGHTA and FQGNSA. This CDR3 has 16 residues. Trimming shortened V by 5 bases and J by 0 bases, and 14 bases separated the two germline ends. The CDR3 here is CASSPRFGLSGNTIYF. The CDR3 region has the DNA TGTGCCAGCAGCCCCCGATTCGGGCTCTCTGGAAACACCATATATTTT.

The chain has TRBV27 and TRBJ2-2; 7 bases fit TRBD2. There are 16 residues in the CDR3. Trimming at V came to 3 bases and at J to 0 bases, leaving 4 bases not matched to a gene. Germline-derived CDR1 and CDR2 are MNHEY and SMNVEV (reference sequence). The CDR3 protein is CASSLATSANTGELFF. CDR3 bases: TGTGCCAGCAGTTTGGCTACTAGCGCGAACACCGGGGAGCTGTTTTTT.

The chain links TRBV14 to TRBJ2-3; 13 nucleotides align to TRBD2. The germline gives CDR1 SGHDN, CDR2 FVKESK. CDR3 length: 19 amino acids. Germline trimming cut 0 bases from V and 6 bases from J; bases unmatched to any gene: 12. CDR3 sequence (DNA): TGTGCCAGCAGCCAAGAAATCATCCGGACTAGCGGGAGCTCGGATACGCAGTATTTT. Translation gives CASSQEIIRTSGSSDTQYF. The complete variable domain, with remaining parts taken from reference TRBV14 and TRBJ2-3, reads EAGVTQFPSHSVIEKGQTVTLRCDPISGHDNLYWYRRVMGKEIKFLLHFVKESKQDESGMPNNRFLAERTGGTYSTLKVQPAELEDSGVYFCASSQEIIRTSGSSDTQYFGPGTRLTVL.

The V and J genes are TRBV7-3 and TRBJ2-2, with 7 bases aligning to TRBD1. The CDR3 totals 16 residues. Germline values: CDR1 SGHTA, CDR2 FQGTGA. V lost 5 bases, J lost 0 bases, and 6 bases stayed unmatched. The CDR3 DNA reads as TGTGCCAGCAGCCCAATCGGGACAGCGAACACCGGGGAGCTGTTTTTT. Its translation is CASSPIGTANTGELFF.

To note about this clone: The same CDR3 arises from other DNA sequences in this sample as well. CDR3 nucleotide sequence: TGTGCCAGCAGGGGGCTATACGAGCAGTACTTC. Amino acids: CASRGLYEQYF. The chain recombines TRBV6-5 with TRBJ2-7; weak D call: TRBD1 (5 bases). Per the germline V gene, CDR1 is MNHEY and CDR2 is SVGAGI. The CDR3 extends over 11 amino acids. V lost 6 bases to trimming and J lost 4 bases, with 7 bases between them.

V usage is TRBV29-1 and J usage is TRBJ2-2; D possibly uses TRBD1 or TRBD2 (5 bases each). V lost 8 bases, J lost 9 bases, and 16 bases lay in between. Germline CDR1 reads SQVTM; CDR2 reads ANQGSEA. CDR3 length equals 12 residues. The DNA for the CDR3 is TGCAGCTCCTGGGACCCGGGGAGGGAGCTGTTTTTT. This translates into CSSWDPGRELFF.

V is TRBV6-5 and J is TRBJ1-1; tentative D call: TRBD1 (5 bases). This CDR3 spans 13 amino acids. Germline CDR1 reads MNHEY; CDR2 reads SVGAGI. Deletions cut 10 bases from V and 3 bases from J, with 15 bases between. The chain's CDR3 is CATTQGRYTEAFF. The CDR3 DNA sequence: TGTGCCACCACCCAGGGCCGGTACACTGAAGCTTTCTTT.

As regards this clone: The junction and the germline gene differ at one end; a read error may be behind it. The chain recombines TRBV30 with TRBJ2-7; D may match TRBD1 or TRBD2 (5 bases each). This CDR3 is built from 12 residues. In germline, CDR1 is GTSNPN, CDR2 SVGIG (reference sequence). For the CDR3, the DNA is TGTGCCTGGAGTGGTTGGGGCAGGGAGTGTCACTTC. Protein: CAWSGWGRECHF.

This clone was seen only once. The genes are TRBV11-2 and TRBJ2-4, with D possibly TRBD1 on 5 matching bases. There are 15 residues in the CDR3. The ends were cut back, 1 base at V and 3 bases at J, with 10 bases in the middle. Germline CDR1 SGHAT, CDR2 FQNNGV. The CDR3 spells CASSLGTFGKNIQYF. As DNA, the CDR3 is TGTGCCAGCAGCTTAGGGACATTCGGCAAAAACATTCAGTACTTC.

The DNA of the CDR3 is TGTGCCAGCAGTTCCAGTTGGTCCTATAATTCACCCCTCCACTTT. Encoded protein: CASSSSWSYNSPLHF. This chain links TRBV6-2 or TRBV6-3 with TRBJ1-6; D is ambiguous. Trimming stripped 4 bases from V and 1 base from J, with 8 bases between. The CDR3 has 15 residues. The V gene's germline CDR1 is MNHEY and CDR2 SVGEGT.

The J gene is TRBJ2-7, the V gene TRBV7-9; D is unclear. Germline assignment: CDR1 SEHNR and CDR2 FQNEAQ (reference sequence). Trimming pared 5 bases from V and 10 bases from J, leaving 15 bases between. This CDR3 has 12 residues. The CDR3 sequence: CASSLASGPQYF. CDR3 sequence (DNA): TGTGCCAGCAGCCTGGCGTCAGGTCCTCAGTACTTC.

J is TRBJ2-6 and V is TRBV5-6, with D perhaps assigned TRBD1 or TRBD2 (5 bases each). Germline values: CDR1 SGHDT, CDR2 YYEEEE. CDR3 size: 16 residues. V lost 4 bases, J lost 2 bases, and 13 bases lay in between. In DNA, the CDR3 is TGTGCCAGCAGCGGGGGACGCACGGCTGGGGCCAACGTCCTGACTTTC. It specifies CASSGGRTAGANVLTF. The complete variable domain, with remaining parts taken from reference TRBV5-6 and TRBJ2-6, reads DAGVTQSPTHLIKTRGQQVTLRCSPKSGHDTVSWYQQALGQGPQFIFQYYEEEERQRGNFPDRFSGHQFPNYSSELNVNALLLGDSALYLCASSGGRTAGANVLTFGAGSRLTVL.

The rearrangement links TRBV7-2 to TRBJ2-5; D not certain. V was shortened by 5 bases and J by 5 bases, with 9 bases between the two germline ends. Per germline, CDR1 SGHTA and CDR2 FQGNSA. This CDR3 is built from 12 residues. The CDR3 DNA follows: TGTGCCAGCAGCCCGACATTGGAGACCCAGTACTTC. Translation: CASSPTLETQYF.

V and J are TRBV27 and TRBJ2-1; D is unresolved. The CDR3 sequence is 13 residues long. CDR1 and CDR2 from the germline V gene are MNHEY and SMNVEV (reference sequence). The V gene lost 6 bases and the J gene lost 6 bases, with 12 bases spanning the gap. The CDR3 DNA reads as TGTGCCAGCAGCCAGGACGGGCCCAATGAGCAGTTCTTC. Its translation is CASSQDGPNEQFF.

The rearrangement uses TRBV5-1 and TRBJ2-7; D unclear. Germline CDR1 is SGHRS and CDR2 is YFSETQ. V was shortened by 2 bases and J by 0 bases, with 6 bases between the two germline ends. This CDR3 is built from 13 residues. CDR3 sequence reads: CASSFASSYEQYF. CDR3 sequence (DNA): TGCGCCAGCAGCTTTGCTAGCTCCTACGAGCAGTACTTC.

V usage is TRBV19 and J usage is TRBJ1-6; tentatively, D is TRBD1 (5 bases). The CDR3 totals 14 residues. The V and J ends lost 3 bases and 6 bases respectively, with 9 bases between them. Germline CDR1 is LNHDA and CDR2 is SQIVND (reference sequence). CDR3 region: CASSIRGTNSPLHF. As DNA, the CDR3 is TGTGCCAGTAGTATCCGGGGGACTAATTCACCCCTCCACTTT. Supplemented by reference TRBV19 and TRBJ1-6, the full variable domain reads DGGITQSPKYLFRKEGQNVTLSCEQNLNHDAMYWYRQDPGQGLRLIYYSQIVNDFQKGDIAEGYSVSREKKESFPLTVTSAQKNPTAFYLCASSIRGTNSPLHFGNGTRLTVT.

V is TRBV24-1 and J is TRBJ2-1; D not resolved. The V gene's germline CDR1 is KGHDR and CDR2 SFDVKD. The CDR3 extends over 14 amino acids. V was cut by 5 bases and J by 6 bases, with 13 bases left in between. In nucleotides, the CDR3 is TGTGCCACCAGTGTGGAATGGCAGTCCAATGAGCAGTTCTTC. Its protein product is CATSVEWQSNEQFF.

The V call is TRBV10-3, the J call TRBJ2-5; D possibly corresponds to TRBD1 (5 bases). The CDR3 consists of 13 residues. Trimming stripped 2 bases from V and 5 bases from J, with 9 bases between. Germline V gene lookup returns CDR1 ENHRY and CDR2 SYGVKD. In DNA form, the CDR3 reads TGTGCCATCAGTGAGACAAAGGGGGAGACCCAGTACTTC. This encodes CAISETKGETQYF.

The CDR3 bases are TGTGCCAGCCGCGGCGGCTACGAGCAGTACTTC. Translation gives CASRGGYEQYF. V gene TRBV6-5 combines with J gene TRBJ2-7; D not resolved. Trimming cost V 8 bases and J 3 bases, with 8 bases left between them. CDR3 length equals 11 residues. Germline values: CDR1 MNHEY, CDR2 SVGAGI.

CDR3 DNA sequence: TGCAGTGCTAGTAGGGGGGACGCCTACAATGAGCAGTTCTTC. Translation gives CSASRGDAYNEQFF. The V gene is TRBV20-1, the J gene TRBJ2-1; TRBD1 or TRBD2 may be the D gene (6 bases each). Germline CDR1 and CDR2: DFQATT and SNEGSKA (reference sequence). The V and J ends lost 3 bases and 2 bases respectively, with 11 bases between them. This CDR3 comprises 14 residues.

The chain uses TRBV24-1 and TRBJ2-2, with D uncertain. There are 14 residues in the CDR3. Trimming removed 7 bases at V and 2 bases at J, with 10 bases between. Germline V gene data show CDR1 as KGHDR and CDR2 as SFDVKD. The CDR3 nucleotides are TGTGCCACCAGGGGTGGACCAAACACCGGGGAGCTGTTTTTT. It specifies CATRGGPNTGELFF.